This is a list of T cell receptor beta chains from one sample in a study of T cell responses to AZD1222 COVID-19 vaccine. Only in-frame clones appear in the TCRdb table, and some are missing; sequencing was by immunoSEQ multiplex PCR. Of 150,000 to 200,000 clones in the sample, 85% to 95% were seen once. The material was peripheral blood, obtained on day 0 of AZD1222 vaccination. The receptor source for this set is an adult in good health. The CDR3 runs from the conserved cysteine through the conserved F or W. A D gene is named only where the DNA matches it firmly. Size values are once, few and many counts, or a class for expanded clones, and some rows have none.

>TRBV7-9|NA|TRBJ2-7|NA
CASSFGQPSYEQYF
TGTGCCAGCAGCTTCGGACAGCCCTCCTACGAGCAGTACTTC
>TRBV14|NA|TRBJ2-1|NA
CASSQQRTNMYNEQFF
TGTGCCAGCAGCCAACAAAGGACAAATATGTACAATGAGCAGTTCTTC
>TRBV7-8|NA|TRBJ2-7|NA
CASSSYPNRDEQYF
TGTGCCAGCAGCTCCTACCCCAACAGGGATGAGCAGTACTTC
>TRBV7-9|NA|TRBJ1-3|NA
CASSLAAAGNTIYF
TGTGCCAGCAGCTTAGCGGCGGCTGGAAACACCATATATTTT
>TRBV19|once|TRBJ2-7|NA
CASSIEAGEYEQYF
TGTGCCAGTAGTATAGAGGCAGGGGAATACGAGCAGTACTTC
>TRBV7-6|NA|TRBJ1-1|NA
CASSLGANTEAFF
TGTGCCAGCAGTCTTGGGGCGAACACTGAAGCTTTCTTT
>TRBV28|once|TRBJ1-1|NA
CASSFRNGGTEAFF
TGTGCCAGCAGTTTCCGAAACGGGGGAACTGAAGCTTTCTTT
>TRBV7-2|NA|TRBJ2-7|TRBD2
CASSSQIAGGFNEQYF
TGTGCCAGCAGCTCACAAATAGCGGGAGGGTTTAACGAGCAGTACTTC
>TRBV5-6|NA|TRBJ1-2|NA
CASSLRGGAGYGYTF
TGTGCCAGCAGCTTGCGCGGGGGCGCAGGCTATGGCTACACCTTC
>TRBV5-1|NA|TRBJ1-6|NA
CASSPTSNSPLHF
TGCGCCAGCAGCCCAACATCGAATTCACCCCTCCACTTT
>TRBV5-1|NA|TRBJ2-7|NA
CASSTGLSPYEQYF
TGCGCCAGCAGCACCGGACTGTCACCCTACGAGCAGTACTTC
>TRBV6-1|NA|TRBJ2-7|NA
CASGADYEQYF
TGTGCCAGCGGAGCGGACTACGAGCAGTACTTC
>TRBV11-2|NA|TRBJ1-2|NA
CASSLDVGRGAFYGYTF
TGTGCCAGCAGCTTAGATGTAGGGAGGGGGGCTTTCTATGGCTACACCTTC
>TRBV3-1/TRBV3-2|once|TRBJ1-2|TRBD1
CASSRFITGGIDGYTF
TGTGCCAGCAGCCGTTTCATTACAGGGGGTATTGATGGCTACACCTTC
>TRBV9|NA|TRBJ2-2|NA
CASSVVAAPNTGELFF
TGTGCCAGCAGCGTAGTGGCAGCCCCGAACACCGGGGAGCTGTTTTTT
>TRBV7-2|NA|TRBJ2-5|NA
CASSLTGWGETQYF
TGTGCCAGCAGCTTAACAGGGTGGGGAGAGACCCAGTACTTC
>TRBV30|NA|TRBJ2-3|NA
CAWSRGTVFADTQYF
TGTGCCTGGAGCCGCGGGACAGTGTTCGCAGATACGCAGTATTTT
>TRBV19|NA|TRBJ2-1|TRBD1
CATGQGNYNEQFF
TGTGCGACGGGACAGGGAAACTACAATGAGCAGTTCTTC
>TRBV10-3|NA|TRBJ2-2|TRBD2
CAIGTSPTNTGELFF
TGTGCCATCGGGACTAGCCCTACGAACACCGGGGAGCTGTTTTTT
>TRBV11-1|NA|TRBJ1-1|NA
CASSLSRSSLNTEAFF
TGTGCCAGCAGCTTATCCAGGAGCAGCTTGAACACTGAAGCTTTCTTT
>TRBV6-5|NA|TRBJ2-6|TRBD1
CASSSQGAGANVLTF
TGTGCCAGCAGTTCACAGGGGGCTGGGGCCAACGTCCTGACTTTC
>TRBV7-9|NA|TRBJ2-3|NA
CASSLSADRTDTQYF
TGTGCCAGCAGCTTATCTGCGGATCGCACAGATACGCAGTATTTT
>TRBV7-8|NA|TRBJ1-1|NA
CASSLAGTTTEAFF
TGTGCCAGCAGCTTGGCTGGGACAACCACTGAAGCTTTCTTT
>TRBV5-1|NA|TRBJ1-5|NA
CASSLWGGGNQPQHF
TGCGCCAGCAGCCTCTGGGGGGGCGGCAATCAGCCCCAGCATTTT
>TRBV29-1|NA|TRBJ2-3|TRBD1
CSVAPLTLGTGKSF
TGCAGCGTTGCACCCCTAACGCTCGGGACAGGGAAGAGTTTT
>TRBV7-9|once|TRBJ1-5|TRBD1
CASSSGQGFGNQPQHF
TGTGCCAGCAGCTCGGGACAGGGGTTCGGCAATCAGCCCCAGCATTTT
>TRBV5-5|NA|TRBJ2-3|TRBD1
CASSLGPGRGRADTQYF
TGTGCCAGCAGCTTGGGGCCGGGTAGGGGGCGAGCAGATACGCAGTATTTT
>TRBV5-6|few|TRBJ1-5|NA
CASSSRGSNQPQHF
TGTGCCAGCAGCTCCCGGGGTAGCAATCAGCCCCAGCATTTT
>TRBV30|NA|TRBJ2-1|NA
CAWSGTDIIGNEQFF
TGTGCCTGGAGCGGCACTGATATTATAGGGAATGAGCAGTTCTTC
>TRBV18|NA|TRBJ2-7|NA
CASSPSRGANEQYF
TGTGCCAGCTCACCATCCAGGGGGGCCAACGAGCAGTACTTC
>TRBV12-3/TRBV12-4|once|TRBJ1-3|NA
CASSLRGNTIYF
TGTGCCAGCAGCCTCAGAGGAAACACCATATATTTT
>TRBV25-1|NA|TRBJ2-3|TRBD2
CASSEHLTGRVTDTQYF
TGTGCCAGCAGTGAACATTTAACGGGGAGGGTAACAGATACGCAGTATTTT
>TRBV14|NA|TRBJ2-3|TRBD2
CASSQDSGGFTQYF
TGTGCCAGCAGCCAAGATAGCGGGGGCTTTACGCAGTATTTT
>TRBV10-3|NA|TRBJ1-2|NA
CAISELQENYGYTF
TGTGCCATCAGTGAGCTGCAGGAGAACTATGGCTACACCTTC
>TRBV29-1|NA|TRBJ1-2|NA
CSVEVRENGYTF
TGCAGCGTTGAGGTCAGGGAGAATGGCTACACCTTC
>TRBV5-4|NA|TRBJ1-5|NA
CASSTQEGQPQHF
TGTGCCAGCAGCACTCAAGAGGGTCAGCCCCAGCATTTT
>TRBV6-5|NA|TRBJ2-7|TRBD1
CASETLGQTYEQYF
TGTGCCAGCGAAACCTTGGGACAGACCTACGAGCAGTACTTC
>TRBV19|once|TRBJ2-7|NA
CASSSFGTPHEQYF
TGTGCCAGTAGTTCTTTCGGGACCCCCCACGAGCAGTACTTC
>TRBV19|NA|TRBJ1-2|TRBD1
CASSLGGQGGFGYTF
TGTGCCAGTAGCCTGGGGGGACAGGGAGGATTCGGCTACACCTTC
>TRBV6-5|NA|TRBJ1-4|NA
CASSYFGEEKLFF
TGTGCCAGCAGTTACTTCGGCGAGGAAAAACTGTTTTTT
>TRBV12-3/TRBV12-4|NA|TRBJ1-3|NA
CASTLSGNTIYF
TGTGCCAGCACCCTCTCTGGAAACACCATATATTTT
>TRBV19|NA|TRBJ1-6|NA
CASRPDAGMGNSPLHF
TGTGCCAGTAGGCCTGACGCGGGCATGGGAAATTCACCCCTCCACTTT
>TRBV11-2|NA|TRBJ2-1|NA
CASSPSLGSYNEQFF
TGTGCCAGCAGCCCCAGCTTGGGGTCCTACAATGAGCAGTTCTTC
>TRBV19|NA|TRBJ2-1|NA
CASTPSPAATYYNEQFF
TGTGCCAGTACCCCATCGCCAGCCGCCACTTATTACAATGAGCAGTTCTTC
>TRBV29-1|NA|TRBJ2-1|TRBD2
CSVEGASGSNEQFF
TGCAGCGTTGAAGGTGCTAGCGGGAGCAATGAGCAGTTCTTC
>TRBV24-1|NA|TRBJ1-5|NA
CATSDPYSSNQPQHF
TGTGCCACCAGTGATCCATATAGTAGCAATCAGCCCCAGCATTTT
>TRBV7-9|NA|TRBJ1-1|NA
CASSYPVRDGEAFF
TGTGCCAGCAGCTATCCGGTTCGGGACGGTGAAGCTTTCTTT
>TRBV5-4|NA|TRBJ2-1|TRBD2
CASRADRLAAYNEQFF
TGTGCCAGCAGGGCGGACCGACTAGCGGCATACAATGAGCAGTTCTTC
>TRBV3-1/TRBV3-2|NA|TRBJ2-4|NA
CASSQVVSAKNIQYF
TGTGCCAGCAGCCAAGTTGTGTCAGCCAAAAACATTCAGTACTTC
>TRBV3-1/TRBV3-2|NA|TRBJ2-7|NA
CASATYGGPIHEQYF
TGTGCCAGCGCGACGTATGGAGGACCCATCCACGAGCAGTACTTC
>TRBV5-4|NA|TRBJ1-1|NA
CASSSMGGYGEAFF
TGTGCCAGCAGCTCCATGGGGGGGTATGGTGAAGCTTTCTTT
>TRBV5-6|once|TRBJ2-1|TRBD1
CASSLGGTGGAYEQFF
TGTGCCAGCAGCTTGGGAGGGACAGGGGGCGCATATGAGCAGTTCTTC
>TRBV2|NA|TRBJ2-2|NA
CASRTQGGGELFF
TGTGCCAGCCGTACCCAGGGAGGCGGGGAGCTGTTTTTT
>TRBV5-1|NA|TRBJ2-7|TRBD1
CASSYGTAVEQYF
TGCGCCAGCAGCTACGGGACAGCGGTCGAGCAGTACTTC
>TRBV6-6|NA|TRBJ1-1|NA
CASSRRQGWNTEAFF
TGTGCCAGCAGCCGACGCCAGGGTTGGAACACTGAAGCTTTCTTT
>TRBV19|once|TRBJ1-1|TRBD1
CASSHPGGRGSTEAFF
TGTGCCAGTAGTCATCCAGGGGGCAGAGGTTCTACTGAAGCTTTCTTT
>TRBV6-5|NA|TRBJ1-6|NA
CASKSNSPLHF
TGTGCCAGCAAATCGAATTCACCCCTCCACTTT
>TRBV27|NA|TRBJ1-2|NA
CASSPAAVFYGYTF
TGTGCCAGCAGCCCCGCCGCAGTTTTCTATGGCTACACCTTC
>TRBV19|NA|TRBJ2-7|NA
CASSPLAGASYEQYF
TGTGCCAGTAGTCCTCTGGCAGGGGCCTCCTACGAGCAGTACTTC
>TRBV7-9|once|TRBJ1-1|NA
CASSPRTGNTEAFF
TGTGCCAGCAGCCCGAGGACGGGGAACACTGAAGCTTTCTTT